Sequencing of this TCR beta chain was carried out in a study of blood T cell repertoires in COVID-19. Across the whole study: T cells, B-cell-depleted T cells, or PBMCs provided the cDNA or gDNA that served as material.

Data came from immunoSEQ multiplex PCR; TCRdb stores just in-frame clones and leaves some out. Altogether around 100,000 clones are present, about 80% being singletons, with the ten largest covering around a third. Germline loops: CDR1 SGHVS, CDR2 FQNEAQ. Trimming left V 2 bases short and J 1 base short, with 9 bases between. This CDR3 region has 15 residues. The sequenced material came from peripheral blood. This chain links TRBV7-8 with TRBJ2-1, with a tentative D call TRBD1 (5 bases). The receptor was isolated from a man between 65 and 80 years old with active or convalescent COVID-19. In DNA form, the CDR3 reads TGTGCCAGCAGCTTACGACAGAAATCCTACAATGAGCAGTTCTTC. As protein: CASSLRQKSYNEQFF.